This TCR beta chain was identified during a study of CD8 T cells in Susac syndrome. Whole-study findings and limits: Clonal expansion was absent from the CD4+ T cell repertoires in Susac syndrome. The study's TCR sequencing and HLA analysis covered a relatively small number of individuals, and the study acknowledged this.

Random hexamers served to reverse transcribe roughly 0.5 to 1 ug RNA. Multiplex PCR with immunoSEQ amplified the TCR beta CDR3 across 54 Vbeta and 13 Jbeta. TCRdb fed the immunoSEQ multiplex PCR reads into MiXCR, producing one record per CDR3 protein. This sample yields tens of thousands of distinct CDR3 sequences, of which 85% to 95% are seen a single time; around 0.15% belongs to the top ten. There are 14 residues in the CDR3. Germline values: CDR1 SGHRS, CDR2 YFSETQ. V dropped 4 bases and J dropped 6; count of bases not matched to a gene: 6. Of note for this clonotype: Its antigen is still unknown.

The clonotype comes from a human donor with Susac syndrome. This chain links TRBV5-1 with TRBJ2-4, with 8 nucleotides matching TRBD1. Sequenced input: CD4+ T cells from PBMCs. The CDR3 DNA is TGCGCCAGCAGCGCAGGGGGCGGGATAAACATTCAGTACTTC. It yields the protein CASSAGGGINIQYF.